These 2 T cell receptor beta chains originate from one sample sequenced in a study of response to subunit inactivated influenza vaccine. TCRdb ran MiXCR on the RT-PCR reads and lists one entry per CDR3 protein. The table has about 540,000 distinct CDR3 sequences, approximately 20% seen once; the top ten hold about 3%. These records were also assigned to another study, of T cells expressing NK-cell markers. That paper adds: Production of TCR beta cDNA relied on 5'RACE template switching with UMIs.

The starting material was CD4+ T cells sorted from PBMCs, obtained approximately 12 days after vaccination. The receptors stem from a man between 50 and 59 years old who received an inactivated influenza vaccine.

The table lists this clonotype with a few counts. This chain uses TRBV6-1 with TRBJ2-3; possible D gene TRBD2, 7 bases. Germline CDR1 MNHNS, CDR2 SASEGT. The V gene lost 3 bases and the J gene lost 4 bases, with 17 bases spanning the gap. The CDR3 is 16 residues long. The CDR3 coding sequence is TGTGCCAGCAGTGACCCGGGGGGCCCATCATCAGATACGCAGTATTTT. Translated, it gives CASSDPGGPSSDTQYF.

This chain connects TRBV10-3 to TRBJ2-3, with a tentative D call TRBD2 (6 bases). V lost 11 bases and J 0 bases, leaving 12 bases between the germline ends. CDR1 and CDR2 from the germline V gene are ENHRY and SYGVKD. The CDR3 is 13 amino acids. CDR3 coding DNA: TGTGCCGCACGGAGCGGGAGCACAGATACGCAGTATTTT. Translation gives CAARSGSTDTQYF.